This T cell receptor (beta chain) comes out of a study of Tregs in tolerant kidney transplant recipients. Study-wide context: Recipients received nonmyeloablative bone marrow transplants from related graft donors, with transient mixed chimerism. Study-level points and caveats: Biological reproducibility was not directly addressed in this study. Changing PCR primers prevented nucleotide comparison between some patients' samples.

TCRdb's copy holds only in-frame clones and misses some; the assay was immunoSEQ multiplex PCR. The data show approximately 93,000 clones, with over 85% seen just once and 0.4% to 0.55% held by the top ten. For this clone: The antigen remains undetermined.

Thawed PBMCs were FACS-sorted into unstimulated CD4+CD25+CD127- regulatory T cells, CD4+CD25- non-regulatory cells, CD4 and CD8 cells. Germline V gene sequence: CDR1 SGHAT, CDR2 FQNNGV. V shed 4 bases and J 1 base; nucleotides not matched to a gene: 3. This CDR3 is built from 16 residues. This sample comprised CD4+ T cells from blood, obtained before the transplant. This chain uses TRBV11-2 with TRBJ2-2; TRBD1 aligns across 10 bases. This receptor was obtained from a human donor who received a combined kidney and bone marrow transplant. The CDR3 sequence is CASSYRTGGNTGELFF. The CDR3, as DNA: TGTGCCAGCAGCTATCGGACAGGGGGGAACACCGGGGAGCTGTTTTTT.